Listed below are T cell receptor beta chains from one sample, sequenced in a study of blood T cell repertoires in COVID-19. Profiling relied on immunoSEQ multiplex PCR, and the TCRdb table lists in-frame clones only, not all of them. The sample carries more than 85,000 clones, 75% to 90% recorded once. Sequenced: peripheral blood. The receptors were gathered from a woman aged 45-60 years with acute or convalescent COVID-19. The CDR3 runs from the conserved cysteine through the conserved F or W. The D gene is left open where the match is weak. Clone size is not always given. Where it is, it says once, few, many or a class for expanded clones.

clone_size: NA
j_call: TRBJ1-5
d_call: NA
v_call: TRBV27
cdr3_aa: CASSSRVGQPQHF
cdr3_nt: TGTGCCAGCAGTTCGAGGGTGGGTCAGCCCCAGCATTTT

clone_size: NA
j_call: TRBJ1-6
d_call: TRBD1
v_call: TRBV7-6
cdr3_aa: CASSSALGTGNRNSPLHF
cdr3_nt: TGTGCCAGCAGCTCTGCCCTCGGGACAGGGAATCGTAATTCACCCCTCCACTTT

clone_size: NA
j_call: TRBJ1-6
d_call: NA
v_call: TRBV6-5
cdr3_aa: CASSGGILNSPLHF
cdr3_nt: TGTGCCAGCTCCGGGGGTATCCTAAATTCACCCCTCCACTTT

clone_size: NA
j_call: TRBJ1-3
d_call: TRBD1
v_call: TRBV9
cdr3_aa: CASSYLTGVGNTIYF
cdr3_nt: TGTGCCAGCAGCTACCTTACAGGGGTAGGAAACACCATATATTTT

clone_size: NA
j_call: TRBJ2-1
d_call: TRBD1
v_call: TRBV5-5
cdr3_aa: CASRRTGNNEQFF
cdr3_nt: TGTGCCAGCAGAAGGACAGGCAACAATGAGCAGTTCTTC

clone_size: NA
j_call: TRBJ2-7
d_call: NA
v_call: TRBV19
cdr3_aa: CASSIGRGLSYEQYF
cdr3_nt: TGTGCCAGTAGTATTGGTAGGGGACTCTCCTACGAGCAGTACTTC

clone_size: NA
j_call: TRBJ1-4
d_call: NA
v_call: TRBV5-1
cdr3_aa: CASSLGGSHEKLFF
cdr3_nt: TGCGCCAGCAGCTTAGGAGGGTCTCATGAAAAACTGTTTTTT

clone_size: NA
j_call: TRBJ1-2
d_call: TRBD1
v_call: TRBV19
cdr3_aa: CASSIGTRTGDHGYTF
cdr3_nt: TGTGCCAGTAGTATAGGGACCCGGACAGGGGATCATGGCTACACCTTC

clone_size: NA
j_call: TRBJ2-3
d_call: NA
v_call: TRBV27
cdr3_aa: CASRGTSRGGTQYF
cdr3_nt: TGTGCCAGCCGGGGGACTTCACGTGGAGGTACGCAGTATTTT

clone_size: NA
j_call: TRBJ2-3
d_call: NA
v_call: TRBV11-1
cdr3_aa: CASSFSPTVKDTQYF
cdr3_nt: TGTGCCAGCAGCTTTTCTCCGACAGTAAAAGATACGCAGTATTTT

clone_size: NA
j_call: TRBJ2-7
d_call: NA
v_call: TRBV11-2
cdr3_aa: CASSLDLQVPSYEQYF
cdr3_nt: TGTGCCAGCAGCTTAGATCTTCAGGTGCCTTCCTACGAGCAGTACTTC

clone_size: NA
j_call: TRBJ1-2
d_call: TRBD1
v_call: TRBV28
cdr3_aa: CASSLLAGGNYGYTF
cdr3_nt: TGTGCCAGCAGTTTACTGGCAGGGGGGAACTATGGCTACACCTTC

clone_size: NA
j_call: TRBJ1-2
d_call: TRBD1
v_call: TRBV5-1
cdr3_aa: CASSPGGGQGGGYTF
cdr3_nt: TGCGCCAGCAGCCCCGGAGGGGGACAGGGCGGCGGCTACACCTTC

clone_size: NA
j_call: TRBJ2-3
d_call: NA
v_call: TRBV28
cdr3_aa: CASSLWTGITDTQYF
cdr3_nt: TGTGCCAGCAGTTTATGGACAGGAATCACAGATACGCAGTATTTT

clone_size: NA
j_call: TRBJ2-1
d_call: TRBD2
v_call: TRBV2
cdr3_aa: CVPARTSDYNEQFF
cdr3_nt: TGTGTGCCAGCGAGGACTAGCGATTACAATGAGCAGTTCTTC

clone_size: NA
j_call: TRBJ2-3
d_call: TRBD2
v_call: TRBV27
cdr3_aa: CASSWGGETDTQYF
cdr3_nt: TGTGCCAGCAGTTGGGGGGGGGAAACGGATACGCAGTATTTT

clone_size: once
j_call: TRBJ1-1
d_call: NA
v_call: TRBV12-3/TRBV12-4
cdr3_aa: CASSLLKNTEAFF
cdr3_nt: TGTGCCAGCAGCCTACTTAAGAACACTGAAGCTTTCTTT

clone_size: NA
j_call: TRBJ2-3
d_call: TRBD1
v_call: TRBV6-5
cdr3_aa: CASSPWTGRADTQYF
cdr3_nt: TGTGCCAGCAGTCCGTGGACAGGGCGGGCAGATACGCAGTATTTT

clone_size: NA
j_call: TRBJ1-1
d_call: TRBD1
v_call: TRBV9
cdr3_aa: CASSSQGRHRTGTGVSNTEAFF
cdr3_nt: TGTGCCAGCAGCTCCCAGGGGCGCCACAGAACCGGGACAGGGGTTTCGAACACTGAAGCTTTCTTT

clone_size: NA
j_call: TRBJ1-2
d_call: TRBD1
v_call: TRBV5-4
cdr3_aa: CASSPGTGGNFGYGYTF
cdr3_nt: TGTGCCAGCAGCCCAGGGACAGGGGGAAATTTCGGCTATGGCTACACCTTC

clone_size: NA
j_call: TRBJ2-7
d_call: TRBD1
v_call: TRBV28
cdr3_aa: CASSLEPGSGGYEQYF
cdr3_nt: TGTGCCAGCAGTTTAGAACCCGGGTCAGGGGGCTACGAGCAGTACTTC

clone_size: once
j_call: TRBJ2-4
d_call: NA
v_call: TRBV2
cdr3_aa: CASRTYGRGVIQYF
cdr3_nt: TGTGCCAGCAGGACATACGGCAGGGGAGTCATTCAGTACTTC

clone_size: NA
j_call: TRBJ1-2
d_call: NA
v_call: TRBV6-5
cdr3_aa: CASSYSQGWYGYTF
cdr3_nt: TGTGCCAGCAGTTACAGTCAGGGGTGGTATGGCTACACCTTC

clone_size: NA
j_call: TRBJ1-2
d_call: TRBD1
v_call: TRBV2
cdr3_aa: CASRPTGYGYTF
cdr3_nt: TGTGCCAGCAGGCCGACAGGGTATGGCTACACCTTC

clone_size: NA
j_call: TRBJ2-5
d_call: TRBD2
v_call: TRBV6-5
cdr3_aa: CASSYYGTTNPLTQYF
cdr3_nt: TGTGCCAGCAGTTACTATGGGACTACTAACCCTCTGACCCAGTACTTC

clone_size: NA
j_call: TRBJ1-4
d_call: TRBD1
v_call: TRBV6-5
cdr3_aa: CASSYEGANNEKLFF
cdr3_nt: TGTGCCAGCAGTTACGAGGGGGCGAATAATGAAAAACTGTTTTTT

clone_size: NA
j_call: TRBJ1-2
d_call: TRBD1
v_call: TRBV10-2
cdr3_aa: CASSERRTGKGYGYTF
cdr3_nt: TGCGCCAGCAGTGAACGGAGGACAGGGAAGGGCTATGGCTACACCTTC

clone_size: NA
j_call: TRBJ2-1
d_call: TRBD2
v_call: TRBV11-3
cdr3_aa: CASSERGGAYNEQFF
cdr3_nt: TGTGCCAGCAGCGAACGGGGGGGCGCCTACAATGAGCAGTTCTTC

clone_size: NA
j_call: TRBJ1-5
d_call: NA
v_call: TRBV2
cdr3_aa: CASRLSPYSNQPQHF
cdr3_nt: TGTGCCAGCAGGTTGTCCCCGTATAGCAATCAGCCCCAGCATTTT